This is a list of T cell receptor beta chains from one sample in a study of OX40 agonist ivuxolimab in advanced cancers. Repertoires were generated with immunoSEQ multiplex PCR, while TCRdb's copy carries only in-frame clones and drops some. Among tens of thousands of clones, approximately 90% were seen once, and the ten largest hold 5.5% to 8%. The specimen comprised CD4+ or CD8+ T cells sorted from blood, sampled in a trial of the OX40 agonist ivuxolimab. The receptors originated from an adult with an advanced solid tumor such as melanoma, head and neck, liver or kidney cancer. The CDR3 runs from the conserved cysteine through the conserved F or W. The D gene is left open where the match is weak. Clone sizes are given selectively: once, few, many, or a class where the clone is expanded.

J,size,D,V,length,CDR3,DNA
TRBJ1-1,.,TRBD1,TRBV9,15,CASSSGTGGVAEAFF,TGTGCCAGCAGCTCAGGGACAGGGGGAGTTGCTGAAGCTTTCTTT
TRBJ2-7,.,TRBD2,TRBV28,15,CASSLVAGAAYEQYF,TGTGCCAGCAGTTTGGTAGCGGGAGCAGCGTACGAGCAGTACTTC
TRBJ2-1,.,.,TRBV7-8,16,CASSPPGHFTNNEQFF,TGTGCCAGCAGCCCGCCGGGTCACTTTACGAACAATGAGCAGTTCTTC
TRBJ1-5,.,.,TRBV27,14,CASSFRGSNQPQHF,TGTGCCAGCAGTTTTCGGGGGAGCAATCAGCCCCAGCATTTT
TRBJ2-2,.,.,TRBV5-8,16,CASSLVPRLNTGELFF,TGTGCCAGCAGCTTGGTTCCCAGACTGAACACCGGGGAGCTGTTTTTT
TRBJ2-5,.,TRBD2,TRBV7-9,16,CASSLVGGRGQETQYF,TGTGCCAGCAGCTTAGTGGGCGGGAGAGGGCAAGAGACCCAGTACTTC
TRBJ1-1,.,.,TRBV4-3,14,CASSQDNIDTEAFF,TGCGCCAGCAGCCAAGATAACATCGACACTGAAGCTTTCTTT
TRBJ1-1,.,.,TRBV5-6,11,CASSGGGEAFF,TGTGCCAGCAGCGGCGGGGGTGAAGCTTTCTTT
TRBJ1-5,.,.,TRBV7-9,15,CASSLGTVSNQPQHF,TGTGCCAGCAGCTTAGGGACAGTTAGCAATCAGCCCCAGCATTTT
TRBJ2-7,.,.,TRBV4-1,14,CASTQVVSSYEQYF,TGCGCCAGCACCCAGGTAGTGTCATCCTACGAGCAGTACTTC
TRBJ2-7,.,TRBD1,TRBV9,12,CASSGTGAEQYF,TGTGCCAGCAGCGGGACAGGGGCCGAGCAGTACTTC
TRBJ2-6,.,.,TRBV19,15,CASSFMGHGANVLTF,TGTGCCAGTAGTTTCATGGGGCATGGGGCCAACGTCCTGACTTTC
TRBJ2-5,.,.,TRBV9,12,CASSLYQETQYF,TGTGCCAGCAGTTTATACCAAGAGACCCAGTACTTC
TRBJ2-7,.,.,TRBV2,13,CASNVGGGDEQYF,TGTGCCAGCAATGTCGGGGGAGGCGACGAGCAGTACTTC
TRBJ2-1,.,.,TRBV5-6,13,CASSLEVYREQFF,TGTGCCAGCAGCTTGGAAGTTTACAGAGAGCAGTTCTTC
TRBJ2-5,.,TRBD2,TRBV6-5,15,CASRRTSGLQETQYF,TGTGCCAGCAGACGGACTAGCGGGCTGCAAGAGACCCAGTACTTC
TRBJ1-5,.,TRBD1,TRBV19,16,CASSTLDRAGNQPQHF,TGTGCCAGTAGTACGCTGGACAGGGCGGGAAATCAGCCCCAGCATTTT
TRBJ2-1,.,.,TRBV2,12,CASTDRDNEQFF,TGTGCCAGCACTGATAGAGACAATGAGCAGTTCTTC
TRBJ1-5,.,.,TRBV5-8,13,CASSPPSNQPQHF,TGTGCCAGCAGCCCCCCGAGCAATCAGCCCCAGCATTTT
TRBJ2-7,.,.,TRBV7-8,14,CASSLDGIYYEQYF,TGTGCCAGCAGCTTGGACGGGATTTACTACGAGCAGTACTTC
TRBJ1-6,.,TRBD1,TRBV30,15,CAWSVLARGDSPLHF,TGTGCCTGGAGTGTATTAGCCAGGGGGGATTCACCCCTCCACTTT
TRBJ1-1,.,.,TRBV6-6,14,CASSYGQGNTEAFF,TGTGCCAGCAGTTACGGCCAGGGAAACACTGAAGCTTTCTTT
TRBJ2-1,.,TRBD1,TRBV19,15,CASSILGQGHNEQFF,TGTGCCAGTAGTATTCTAGGACAGGGCCACAATGAGCAGTTCTTC
TRBJ2-7,.,.,TRBV7-9,15,CASSLKGSRDYEQYF,TGTGCCAGCAGCTTAAAGGGGTCGCGGGACTACGAGCAGTACTTC
TRBJ2-2,.,TRBD2,TRBV2,16,CASSEVGGGLTGELFF,TGTGCCAGCAGTGAAGTTGGCGGGGGGTTGACCGGGGAGCTGTTTTTT
TRBJ1-6,.,.,TRBV10-3,17,CAISELFGGFDGSPLHF,TGTGCCATCAGTGAGTTGTTTGGGGGGTTCGATGGTTCACCCCTCCACTTT
TRBJ2-3,once,.,TRBV27,16,CASSLYSGVVTDTQYF,TGTGCCAGCAGTTTATACTCGGGGGTCGTTACAGATACGCAGTATTTT
TRBJ2-7,.,.,TRBV27,14,CASSPGLLTYEQYF,TGTGCCAGCAGTCCGGGACTGCTAACCTACGAGCAGTACTTC
TRBJ2-1,.,.,TRBV15,16,CATSRGSTINYNEQFF,TGTGCCACCAGCAGAGGGTCCACGATTAACTACAATGAGCAGTTCTTC
TRBJ1-3,.,.,TRBV6-6,16,CASSYLIEGSGNTIYF,TGTGCCAGCAGTTACCTAATTGAGGGTTCCGGAAACACCATATATTTT
TRBJ1-5,.,TRBD1,TRBV19,14,CASSIGTGGQPQHF,TGTGCCAGTAGTATCGGGACAGGGGGTCAGCCCCAGCATTTT
TRBJ1-1,.,.,TRBV29-1,13,CSVLRGGFTEAFF,TGCAGCGTTTTACGGGGTGGGTTTACTGAAGCTTTCTTT
TRBJ1-1,.,.,TRBV5-5,13,CASSPAMNTEAFF,TGTGCCAGCAGCCCTGCGATGAACACTGAAGCTTTCTTT